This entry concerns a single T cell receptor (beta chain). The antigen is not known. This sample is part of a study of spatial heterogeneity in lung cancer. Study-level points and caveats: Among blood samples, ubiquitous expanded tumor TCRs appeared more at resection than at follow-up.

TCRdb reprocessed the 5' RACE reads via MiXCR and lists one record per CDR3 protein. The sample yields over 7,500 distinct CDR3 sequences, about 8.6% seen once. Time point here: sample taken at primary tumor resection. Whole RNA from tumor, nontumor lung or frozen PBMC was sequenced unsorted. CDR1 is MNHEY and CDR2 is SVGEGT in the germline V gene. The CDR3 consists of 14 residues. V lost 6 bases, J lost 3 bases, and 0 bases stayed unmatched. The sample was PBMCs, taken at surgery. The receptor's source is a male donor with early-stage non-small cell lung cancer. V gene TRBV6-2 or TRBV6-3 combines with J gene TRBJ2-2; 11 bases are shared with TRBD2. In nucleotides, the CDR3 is TGTGCCAGCAGGGGACTAGCGGACACCGGGGAGCTGTTTTTT. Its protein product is CASRGLADTGELFF.